These T cell receptor beta chains were read from a single sample in a study of blood T cell repertoires in COVID-19. Sequenced by immunoSEQ multiplex PCR; TCRdb stores in-frame clones only, minus some. The sample lists more than 300,000 clones, roughly 89% seen once, with around 1.9% in the top ten. Sequenced material: peripheral blood. These receptors all stem from a woman in her 30s with COVID-19, enrolled during active disease. CDR3s include the opening cysteine and the closing phenylalanine or tryptophan. A D gene is named only where the DNA matches it firmly. Clone sizes are given selectively: once, few, many, or a class where the clone is expanded.

TRBV18	TRBJ2-3	TRBD2	NA	CASSATSGSTDTQYF	TGTGCCAGCTCAGCCACTAGCGGTAGCACAGATACGCAGTATTTT
TRBV18	TRBJ2-2	TRBD1	once	CASSPLGGTGRNTGELFF	TGTGCCAGCTCACCTTTAGGCGGGACAGGACGGAACACCGGGGAGCTGTTTTTT
TRBV27	TRBJ1-5	NA	NA	CASSSGVAVSNQPQHF	TGTGCCAGCAGCTCGGGGGTGGCAGTTAGCAATCAGCCCCAGCATTTT
TRBV11-2	TRBJ2-1	NA	few	CASSFTDYEQFF	TGTGCCAGCAGCTTTACTGACTACGAGCAGTTCTTC
TRBV6-1	TRBJ1-2	TRBD1	NA	CASSEGQPDGYTF	TGTGCCAGCAGTGAGGGACAGCCCGATGGCTACACCTTC
TRBV30	TRBJ1-1	NA	NA	CAWGGLPEAFF	TGTGCCTGGGGGGGCCTCCCTGAAGCTTTCTTT
TRBV14	TRBJ1-1	NA	NA	CASSRVAEVRWTEDTEAFF	TGTGCCAGCAGCCGAGTTGCCGAGGTTAGGTGGACAGAAGACACTGAAGCTTTCTTT
TRBV11-3	TRBJ1-4	NA	NA	CASSFGEDEKLFF	TGTGCCAGCAGCTTCGGGGAAGATGAAAAACTGTTTTTT
TRBV11-3	TRBJ2-7	TRBD2	NA	CASSLSGGTSYEQYF	TGTGCCAGCAGCTTATCGGGGGGGACATCGTACGAGCAGTACTTC
TRBV12-3/TRBV12-4	TRBJ1-1	TRBD1	NA	CASSFGTGAFF	TGTGCCAGCAGTTTTGGGACAGGAGCTTTCTTT
TRBV5-4	TRBJ2-1	TRBD2	NA	CASSPPPSGGSNEQFF	TGTGCCAGCAGTCCTCCACCTAGCGGGGGCAGCAATGAGCAGTTCTTC
TRBV4-1	TRBJ2-1	TRBD2	once	CASSQAGGSNEQFF	TGCGCCAGCAGCCAGGCGGGGGGATCCAATGAGCAGTTCTTC
TRBV2	TRBJ2-1	NA	NA	CASSPADEQFF	TGTGCCAGCAGTCCCGCGGATGAGCAGTTCTTC
TRBV9	TRBJ1-2	TRBD1	NA	CASSARGQSLGYTF	TGTGCCAGCAGCGCGAGGGGACAGAGCCTTGGCTACACCTTC
TRBV19	TRBJ1-1	TRBD1	few	CASIGVRDRDRGTEAFF	TGTGCCAGTATTGGGGTCCGGGACAGGGATAGAGGTACTGAAGCTTTCTTT
TRBV6-5	TRBJ2-1	NA	NA	CASSTDRSSYNEQFF	TGTGCCAGCAGTACCGACAGGAGCTCCTACAATGAGCAGTTCTTC
TRBV5-1	TRBJ1-3	NA	NA	CASSTQGGGGNTIYF	TGCGCCAGCAGCACGCAAGGGGGTGGAGGAAACACCATATATTTT
TRBV7-2	TRBJ1-2	TRBD1	NA	CASRDQPGTGVYGYTF	TGTGCCAGCAGGGACCAACCCGGGACAGGGGTCTATGGCTACACCTTC
TRBV4-2	TRBJ2-5	NA	NA	CASSQGTGSIEGETQYF	TGTGCCAGCAGCCAAGGTACAGGGAGTATCGAAGGAGAGACCCAGTACTTC
TRBV19	TRBJ1-5	NA	once	CASSFGQFNQPQHF	TGTGCCAGTAGTTTTGGACAGTTCAATCAGCCCCAGCATTTT
TRBV6-2/TRBV6-3	TRBJ1-2	NA	few	CASSYSGRGDGYTF	TGTGCCAGCAGTTACTCGGGAAGGGGCGATGGCTACACCTTC
TRBV9	TRBJ2-3	NA	NA	CASSSRVAGALGTDTQYF	TGTGCCAGCAGCTCCCGGGTCGCGGGTGCGCTCGGCACAGATACGCAGTATTTT
TRBV4-1	TRBJ1-5	TRBD1	few	CASSYIQGAEQPQHF	TGCGCCAGCAGCTATATTCAGGGGGCGGAGCAGCCCCAGCATTTT
TRBV5-1	TRBJ2-3	NA	NA	CASSLGWGVDTQYF	TGCGCCAGCAGCTTAGGATGGGGAGTGGATACGCAGTATTTT
TRBV11-3	TRBJ1-1	NA	NA	CASSDRLNTEAFF	TGTGCCAGCAGCGATAGATTGAACACTGAAGCTTTCTTT
TRBV5-1	TRBJ2-1	TRBD1	NA	CASIDRGGNEQFF	TGCGCCAGCATCGACAGGGGGGGCAATGAGCAGTTCTTC
TRBV18	TRBJ1-3	TRBD1	NA	CASSSPGQGINTIYF	TGTGCCAGCTCGTCGCCGGGACAGGGGATCAACACCATATATTTT
TRBV7-9	TRBJ2-2	TRBD1	NA	CASSPTGTGLLTGELFF	TGTGCCAGCAGCCCTACCGGGACAGGGCTCTTGACCGGGGAGCTGTTTTTT
TRBV4-1	TRBJ1-5	TRBD1	NA	CASSFRDRGPWPQHF	TGCGCCAGCAGCTTCCGGGACAGGGGGCCCTGGCCCCAGCATTTT
TRBV6-5	TRBJ1-5	NA	NA	CASSLSSNQPQHF	TGTGCCAGCAGTCTCAGTAGCAATCAGCCCCAGCATTTT
TRBV5-8	TRBJ1-1	NA	NA	CASSWRGGDQENTEAFF	TGTGCCAGCAGCTGGCGCGGGGGCGATCAGGAGAACACTGAAGCTTTCTTT
TRBV12-3/TRBV12-4	TRBJ1-2	TRBD1	NA	CASGTGSDGYTF	TGTGCCAGCGGGACAGGGTCGGATGGCTACACCTTC
TRBV25-1	TRBJ1-5	TRBD1	NA	CASSEGGQENQPQHF	TGTGCCAGCAGTGAAGGTGGACAGGAAAATCAGCCCCAGCATTTT
TRBV7-9	TRBJ1-2	NA	NA	CASSLGSWGGPHYGYTF	TGTGCCAGCAGCTTAGGGAGTTGGGGAGGGCCCCACTATGGCTACACCTTC
TRBV6-4	TRBJ1-2	NA	NA	CASSAQLNYGYTF	TGTGCCAGCAGTGCACAGCTTAACTATGGCTACACCTTC
TRBV5-5	TRBJ1-3	NA	NA	CASSYEVQSGNTIYF	TGTGCCAGCAGTTACGAAGTCCAGTCTGGAAACACCATATATTTT
TRBV4-1	TRBJ2-2	TRBD2	NA	CASSQWEGRNTGELFF	TGCGCCAGCAGCCAGTGGGAGGGAAGGAACACCGGGGAGCTGTTTTTT
TRBV18	TRBJ1-4	TRBD1	few	CASSRDREGEKLFF	TGTGCCAGCTCACGGGACAGGGAAGGTGAAAAACTGTTTTTT
TRBV6-5	TRBJ2-2	NA	once	CASSYSPEGAGGELFF	TGTGCCAGCAGTTACTCCCCGGAGGGCGCGGGCGGGGAGCTGTTTTTT
TRBV9	TRBJ1-2	NA	NA	CASSVENPNYGYTF	TGTGCCAGCAGCGTTGAGAACCCCAACTATGGCTACACCTTC
TRBV5-4	TRBJ2-2	TRBD2	NA	CASSSKLAGDTGELFF	TGTGCCAGCAGCTCTAAACTAGCGGGGGACACCGGGGAGCTGTTTTTT
TRBV6-5	TRBJ2-5	NA	NA	CASSSLDSPPRTQYF	TGTGCCAGCAGCTCACTAGATTCCCCCCCCCGTACCCAGTACTTC
TRBV6-2/TRBV6-3	TRBJ1-2	NA	once	CASSPTKANYGYTF	TGTGCCAGCAGCCCCACAAAAGCTAACTATGGCTACACCTTC
TRBV28	TRBJ1-5	NA	NA	CASSLGAWGNQPQHF	TGTGCCAGCAGTTTGGGGGCTTGGGGCAATCAGCCCCAGCATTTT
TRBV6-5	TRBJ2-6	TRBD1	NA	CASSLRGHVSNVLTF	TGTGCCAGCAGTCTCAGGGGGCATGTGTCCAACGTCCTGACTTTC
TRBV29-1	TRBJ1-1	NA	NA	CSAGGGYAEAFF	TGCAGCGCGGGAGGGGGTTACGCTGAAGCTTTCTTT
TRBV6-6	TRBJ1-4	TRBD1	NA	CASSGGQGRSNEKLFF	TGTGCCAGCAGTGGGGGACAGGGGCGCTCTAATGAAAAACTGTTTTTT
TRBV2	TRBJ2-3	TRBD1	many	CASSPGQAGDTQYF	TGTGCCAGCAGCCCGGGACAGGCCGGAGATACGCAGTATTTT
TRBV5-1	TRBJ2-2	TRBD2	NA	CASSLAASGRELFF	TGCGCCAGCAGCTTGGCGGCTAGCGGGCGGGAGCTGTTTTTT
TRBV7-2	TRBJ1-3	TRBD1	NA	CASSLGTGPSGNTIYF	TGTGCCAGCAGCCTGGGGACAGGGCCCTCTGGAAACACCATATATTTT
TRBV29-1	TRBJ1-1	NA	few	CSVEVHPSDGNTEAFF	TGCAGCGTTGAGGTCCACCCGAGCGACGGGAACACTGAAGCTTTCTTT
TRBV19	TRBJ2-3	TRBD1	NA	CASSRGTGASTDTQYF	TGTGCCAGTAGCAGGGGGACAGGGGCTAGCACAGATACGCAGTATTTT
TRBV24-1	TRBJ1-1	NA	NA	CATSDPPGYRGAFF	TGTGCCACCAGTGATCCTCCGGGTTACCGAGGAGCTTTCTTT
TRBV5-1	TRBJ2-1	NA	once	CASSFRDSLFEQFF	TGCGCCAGCAGCTTCCGGGACTCCCTATTTGAGCAGTTCTTC